The following is a T cell receptor (beta chain) sequence with its context. Its antigen is unidentified. The length of the CDR3 is 15 residues. Per the germline V gene, CDR1 is DFQATT and CDR2 is SNEGSKA (reference sequence). V was cut by 3 bases and J by 2 bases, with 14 bases left in between. This sample is part of a study of CD8 T cells in ankylosing spondylitis. Study-level results: Those disease-linked clones were CD8+; they were also relatively rare in peripheral blood. Matched ankylosing spondylitis synovial fluid reportedly showed significant enrichment of disease-linked clones. Eight or nine highly homologous variants formed a TCR beta motif that appeared characteristic of ankylosing spondylitis blood.

Making the TCR beta libraries involved quantitative 5'-RACE with molecular barcodes. TCRdb itself ran the 5' RACE reads through MiXCR, one entry per CDR3 protein. The sample records some 700,000 distinct CDR3 sequences, 15% to 20% being singletons. This receptor was obtained from a male donor with ankylosing spondylitis. This chain joins TRBV20-1 and TRBJ1-5, with D tentatively TRBD1 (6 bases). Specimen: blood, either unsorted or a sorted T cell fraction (not recorded which). In DNA, the CDR3 is TGCAGTGCTAGTGGTCTACAGGGTGGCAATCAGCCCCAGCATTTT. Translated, it gives CSASGLQGGNQPQHF.